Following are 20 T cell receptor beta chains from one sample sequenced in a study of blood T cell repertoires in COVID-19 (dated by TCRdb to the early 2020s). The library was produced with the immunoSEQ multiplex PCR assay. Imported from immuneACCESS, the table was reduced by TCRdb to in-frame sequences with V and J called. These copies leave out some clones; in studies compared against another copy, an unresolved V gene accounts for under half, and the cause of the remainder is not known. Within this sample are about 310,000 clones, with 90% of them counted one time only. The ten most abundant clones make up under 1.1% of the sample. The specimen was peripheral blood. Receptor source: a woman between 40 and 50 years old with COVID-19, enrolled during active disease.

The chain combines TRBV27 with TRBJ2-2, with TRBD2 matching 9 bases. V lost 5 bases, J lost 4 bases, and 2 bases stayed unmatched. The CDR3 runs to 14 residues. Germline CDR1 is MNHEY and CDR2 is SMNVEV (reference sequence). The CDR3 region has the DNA TGTGCCAGCAGTGTACTAGCGGGCACCGGGGAGCTGTTTTTT. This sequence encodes CASSVLAGTGELFF.

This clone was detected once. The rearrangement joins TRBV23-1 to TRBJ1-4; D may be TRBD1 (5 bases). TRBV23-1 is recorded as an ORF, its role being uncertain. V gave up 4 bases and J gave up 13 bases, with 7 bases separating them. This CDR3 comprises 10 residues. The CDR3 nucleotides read TGCGCCAGCAGTCCCGGGGGACTGTTTTTT. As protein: CASSPGGLFF.

CDR3 residues: CASSLERGGGEQFF. As DNA, the CDR3 is TGTGCCAGCAGCTTAGAGAGAGGGGGCGGTGAGCAGTTCTTC. The chain recombines TRBV11-3 with TRBJ2-1, with TRBD1 identical over 7 bases. The CDR3 spans 14 residues. From germline, CDR1 is SGHNT and CDR2 YENEEA. V dropped 0 bases and J dropped 9; count of bases not matched to a gene: 5.

The CDR3 nucleotides are TGTGCCAGCAGCCTGGGACTAGCCAATGAGCAGTTCTTC. This encodes CASSLGLANEQFF. The rearrangement links TRBV5-6 to TRBJ2-1; 9 bases align to TRBD2. Germline CDR1 is SGHDT and CDR2 is YYEEEE. Trimming at V came to 4 bases and at J to 6 bases, leaving 2 bases not matched to a gene. The CDR3 contains 13 residues.

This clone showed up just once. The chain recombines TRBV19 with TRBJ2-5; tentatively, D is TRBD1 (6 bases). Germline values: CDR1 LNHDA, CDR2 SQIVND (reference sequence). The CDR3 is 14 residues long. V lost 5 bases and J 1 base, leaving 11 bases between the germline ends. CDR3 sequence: CASSVTGIQETQYF. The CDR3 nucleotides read TGTGCCAGTAGTGTCACAGGGATCCAAGAGACCCAGTACTTC.

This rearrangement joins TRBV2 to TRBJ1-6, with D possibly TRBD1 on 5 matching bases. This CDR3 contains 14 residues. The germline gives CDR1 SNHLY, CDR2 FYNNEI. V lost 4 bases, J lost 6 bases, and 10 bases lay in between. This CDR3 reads CASSVRQGNSPLHF. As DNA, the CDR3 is TGTGCCAGCAGTGTAAGGCAGGGTAATTCACCCCTCCACTTT.

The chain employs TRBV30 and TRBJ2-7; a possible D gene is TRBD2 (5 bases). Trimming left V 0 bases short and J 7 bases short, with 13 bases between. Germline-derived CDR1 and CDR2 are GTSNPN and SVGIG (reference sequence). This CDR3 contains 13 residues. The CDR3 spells CAWSVRSGSEQYF. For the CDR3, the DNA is TGTGCCTGGAGTGTACGATCGGGGTCTGAGCAGTACTTC. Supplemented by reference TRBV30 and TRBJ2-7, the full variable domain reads SQTIHQWPATLVQPVGSPLSLECTVEGTSNPNLYWYRQAAGRGLQLLFYSVGIGQISSEVPQNLSASRPQDRQFILSSKKLLLSDSGFYLCAWSVRSGSEQYFGPGTRLTVT.

CDR3 sequence (DNA): TGTGCCAGCAGTTTGACAGGGGGTCCCAATCAGCCCCAGCATTTT. This sequence encodes CASSLTGGPNQPQHF. The rearrangement links TRBV28 to TRBJ1-5, with 9 bases aligning to TRBD1. With 3 bases clipped from V and 3 bases from J, the junction kept 3 bases outside the gene matches. The CDR3 contains 15 residues. Germline assignment: CDR1 MDHEN and CDR2 SYDVKM.

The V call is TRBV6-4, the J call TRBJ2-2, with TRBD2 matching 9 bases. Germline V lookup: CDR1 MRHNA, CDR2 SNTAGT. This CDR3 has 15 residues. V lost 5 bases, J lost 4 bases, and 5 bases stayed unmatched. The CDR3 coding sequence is TGTGCCAGCAGTTCCCTAGCGGGGAGCACCGGGGAGCTGTTTTTT. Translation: CASSSLAGSTGELFF.

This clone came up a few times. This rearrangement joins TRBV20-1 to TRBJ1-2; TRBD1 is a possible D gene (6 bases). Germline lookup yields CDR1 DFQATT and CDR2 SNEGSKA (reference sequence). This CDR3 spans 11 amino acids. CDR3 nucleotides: TGCACTGCCGGGGGGGCGCCTGGCTACACCTTC. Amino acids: CTAGGAPGYTF.

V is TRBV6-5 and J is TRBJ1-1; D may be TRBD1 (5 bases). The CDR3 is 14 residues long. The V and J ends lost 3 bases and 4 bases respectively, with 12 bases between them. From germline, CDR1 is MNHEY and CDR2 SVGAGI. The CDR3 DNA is TGTGCCAGCAGTTATTTGGGGGGTCTCACTGAAGCTTTCTTT. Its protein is CASSYLGGLTEAFF.

CDR3 sequence: CASSQGPHRVTNEKLFF. CDR3 nucleotide sequence: TGCGCCAGCAGCCAAGGCCCCCACAGGGTGACTAATGAAAAACTGTTTTTT. V usage is TRBV4-3 and J usage is TRBJ1-4, with a weak D call TRBD1 (6 bases). The germline V and J ends were trimmed by 1 base and 2 bases, with 14 bases remaining between them. CDR1 and CDR2 (germline): LGHNA, YSLEER. The CDR3 runs to 17 residues.

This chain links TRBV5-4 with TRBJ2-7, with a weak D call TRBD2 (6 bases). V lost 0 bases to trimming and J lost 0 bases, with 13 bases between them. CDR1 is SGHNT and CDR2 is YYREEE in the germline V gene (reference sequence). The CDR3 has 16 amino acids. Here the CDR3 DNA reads TGTGCCAGCAGCTTGGTTATGTCCGGGGGCTCCTACGAGCAGTACTTC. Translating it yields CASSLVMSGGSYEQYF.

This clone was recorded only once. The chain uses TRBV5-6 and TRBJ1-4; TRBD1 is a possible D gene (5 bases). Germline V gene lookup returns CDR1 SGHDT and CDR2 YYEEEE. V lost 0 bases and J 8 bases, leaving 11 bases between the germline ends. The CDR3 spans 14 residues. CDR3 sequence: CASSLGTSLEKLFF. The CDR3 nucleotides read TGTGCCAGCAGCTTGGGGACAAGCTTAGAAAAACTGTTTTTT.

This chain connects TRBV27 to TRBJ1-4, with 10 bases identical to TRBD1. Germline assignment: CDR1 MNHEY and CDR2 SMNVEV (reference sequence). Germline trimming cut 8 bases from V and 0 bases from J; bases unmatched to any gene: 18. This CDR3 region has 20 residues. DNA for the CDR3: TGTGCCAGCCGCCGAAGATCCCGGGACAGGGGAACCCCAACTAATGAAAAACTGTTTTTT. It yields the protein CASRRRSRDRGTPTNEKLFF.

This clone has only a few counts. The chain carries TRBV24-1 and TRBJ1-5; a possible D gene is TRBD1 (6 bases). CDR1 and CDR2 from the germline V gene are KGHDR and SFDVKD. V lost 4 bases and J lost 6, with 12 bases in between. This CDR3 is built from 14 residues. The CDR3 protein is CATSEPGESQPQHF. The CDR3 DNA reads TGTGCCACCAGTGAGCCAGGGGAGAGTCAGCCCCAGCATTTT.

CDR3 protein: CASSLLRETEAFF. The CDR3 DNA sequence: TGTGCCAGCAGCTTACTGAGGGAAACTGAAGCTTTCTTT. The genes are TRBV7-3 and TRBJ1-1; D is uncertain. V lost 2 bases, J lost 5 bases, and 9 bases lay in between. In germline, CDR1 is SGHTA, CDR2 FQGTGA. CDR3 size: 13 residues.

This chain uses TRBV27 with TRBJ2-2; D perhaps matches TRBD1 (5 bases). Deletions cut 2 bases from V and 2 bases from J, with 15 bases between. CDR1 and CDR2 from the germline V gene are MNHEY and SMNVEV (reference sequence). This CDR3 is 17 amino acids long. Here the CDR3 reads CASSLSTGRINTGELFF. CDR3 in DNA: TGTGCCAGCAGTTTAAGCACAGGACGGATTAACACCGGGGAGCTGTTTTTT.

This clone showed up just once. CDR3 region: CASSSPEEGGQPQHF. CDR3 sequence (DNA): TGTGCCAGCAGTTCCCCTGAGGAGGGAGGTCAGCCCCAGCATTTT. The chain couples TRBV28 to TRBJ1-5; D is unclear. This CDR3 has 15 residues. Trimming took off 4 bases at V and 6 bases at J, with 16 bases between the two ends. Germline loops: CDR1 MDHEN, CDR2 SYDVKM. Full variable domain (rest looked up from reference TRBV28 and TRBJ1-5): DVKVTQSSRYLVKRTGEKVFLECVQDMDHENMFWYRQDPGLGLRLIYFSYDVKMKEKGDIPEGYSVSREKKERFSLILESASTNQTSMYLCASSSPEEGGQPQHFGDGTRLSIL.

In nucleotides, the CDR3 is TGCGCCAGCAGCCAAGTGCGGTTCTATGGCTACACCTTC. It specifies CASSQVRFYGYTF. The chain carries TRBV4-3 and TRBJ1-2; no clear D. The CDR3 runs to 13 residues. Germline V gene sequence: CDR1 LGHNA, CDR2 YSLEER. V lost 1 base, J lost 4 bases, and 7 bases lay in between.